These 25 T cell receptor beta chains share one sample of origin, sequenced in a study of cytomegalovirus exposure and HLA in healthy donors. The PCR ran on 60 Vbeta and 13 Jbeta primers. Clones were read by immunoSEQ multiplex PCR, and TCRdb kept only the in-frame ones, dropping some. The sample includes around 180,000 clones, over 75% of them seen just once. Specimen: PBMCs. Source of these receptors: a girl in the first two years of life in good health and CMV-seronegative.

The chain uses TRBV6-5 and TRBJ2-1; TRBD2 matches at 11 bases. Germline CDR1 and CDR2: MNHEY and SVGAGI. This CDR3 is 15 amino acids long. V lost 4 bases, J lost 4 bases, and 3 bases stayed unmatched. CDR3 sequence reads: CASSFLAGGYNEQFF. CDR3 bases: TGTGCCAGCAGTTTTCTAGCGGGAGGTTACAATGAGCAGTTCTTC.

This sequence joins TRBV5-1 and TRBJ1-3; the D is unclear. The germline V gene has CDR1 SGHRS and CDR2 YFSETQ. Deletions cut 4 bases from V and 2 bases from J, with 10 bases between. The length of the CDR3 is 14 residues. CDR3 nucleotides: TGCGCCAGCAGCCAAGGAGTTCCTGGAAACACCATATATTTT. Protein: CASSQGVPGNTIYF.

Points on this clone: Sequence at one end of the junction differs from germline and may be a read error. This sequence joins TRBV7-9 and TRBJ1-4; D unresolved. The CDR3 runs 14 residues. Germline CDR1 is SEHNR and CDR2 is FQNEAQ (reference sequence). CDR3 sequence: CSSSNSGFFEKLFF. DNA for the CDR3: TGTTCCAGCAGCAACAGCGGTTTTTTCGAAAAACTGTTTTTT.

This clone was detected only a few times. This chain joins TRBV20-1 and TRBJ1-1, with D possibly TRBD1 on 5 matching bases. From germline, CDR1 is DFQATT and CDR2 SNEGSKA (reference sequence). V lost 6 bases and J lost 3, with 8 bases in between. The CDR3 covers 11 residues. The CDR3 bases are TGCAGTGCCACACAGGACACTGAAGCTTTCTTT. This encodes CSATQDTEAFF.

This chain joins TRBV5-6 and TRBJ2-7; 7 bases are a match to TRBD2. CDR1 is SGHDT and CDR2 is YYEEEE in the germline V gene. V dropped 0 bases and J dropped 10; count of bases not matched to a gene: 16. The CDR3 is made up of 16 amino acids. CDR3 residues: CASSLDPRAGIPYQYF. In nucleotides, the CDR3 is TGTGCCAGCAGCTTGGACCCCCGAGCGGGAATTCCATACCAGTACTTC.

Comment on this clone: An end of the junction differs from the germline gene, which may be a read error. The genes are TRBV7-2 and TRBJ1-2, with D perhaps TRBD1 (6 bases). Germline CDR1 reads SGHTA; CDR2 reads FQGNSA. The CDR3 extends over 13 amino acids. Here the CDR3 reads CAGSLLQGLGYTF. Here the CDR3 DNA reads TGTGCCGGCAGCTTATTACAGGGCTTAGGCTACACCTTC.

V usage is TRBV5-1 and J usage is TRBJ2-1; TRBD2 aligns across 8 bases. The J segment lost 0 bases and the V segment lost 2 bases, leaving 1 base of the junction unmatched. The CDR3 loop spans 15 amino acids. The germline V gene encodes CDR1 SGHRS and CDR2 YFSETQ. Written as DNA, the CDR3 is TGCGCCAGCAGCTTAGCGGGAGTCTCCTACAATGAGCAGTTCTTC. This sequence encodes CASSLAGVSYNEQFF.

V usage is TRBV7-3 and J usage is TRBJ1-1; no clear D. The V gene's germline CDR1 is SGHTA and CDR2 FQGTGA. The CDR3 is 13 amino acids. Trimming pared 7 bases from V and 3 bases from J, leaving 12 bases between. For the CDR3, the DNA is TGTGCCAGCAAGATAGAGAGGGACACTGAAGCTTTCTTT. This encodes CASKIERDTEAFF.

The genes are TRBV6-1 and TRBJ2-1; D may be TRBD2 (5 bases). Trimming pared 2 bases from V and 7 bases from J, leaving 15 bases between. Looked up from germline, CDR1 is MNHNS and CDR2 is SASEGT. The CDR3 is 15 residues long. For the CDR3, the DNA is TGTGCCAGCAGTGAAAGGGTAGCGTCTTATAATGAGCAGTTCTTC. It specifies CASSERVASYNEQFF.

V and J are TRBV9 and TRBJ2-3; 8 bases agree with TRBD2. V shed 2 bases and J 0 bases; nucleotides not matched to a gene: 5. There are 16 residues in the CDR3. Germline CDR1 is SGDLS and CDR2 is YYNGEE. CDR3 sequence reads: CASSVRSGGSTDTQYF. The CDR3 DNA is TGTGCCAGCAGCGTCCGAAGCGGGGGTAGCACAGATACGCAGTATTTT.

The chain employs TRBV2 and TRBJ2-1; D gene ambiguous. This CDR3 is 15 amino acids long. The germline V gene has CDR1 SNHLY and CDR2 FYNNEI. Trimming left V 3 bases short and J 8 bases short, with 17 bases between. CDR3 sequence reads: CASSDPPPLSDEQFF. DNA for the CDR3: TGTGCCAGCAGTGATCCTCCCCCCCTGTCTGATGAGCAGTTCTTC.

The J gene is TRBJ2-3, the V gene TRBV7-2, with 8 bases that match TRBD1. Per the germline V gene, CDR1 is SGHTA and CDR2 is FQGNSA. V shed 1 base and J 2 bases; nucleotides not matched to a gene: 11. CDR3 length: 18 residues. For the CDR3, the DNA is TGTGCCAGCAGCTTAGTTATACAGGGGGAAGGTCTCACAGATACGCAGTATTTT. Translating gives CASSLVIQGEGLTDTQYF.

Here the CDR3 reads CASSFGTDRGQVNYGYTF. The CDR3 nucleotides read TGTGCCAGCAGCTTCGGTACCGACAGGGGGCAGGTTAACTATGGCTACACCTTC. The chain employs TRBV5-8 and TRBJ1-2; 10 nucleotides align to TRBD1. CDR1 is SGHTS, CDR2 YDEGEE, per germline. The V segment lost 2 bases and the J segment 1 base; nucleotides outside the gene matches: 11. The CDR3 has 18 residues. Full variable domain (remainder filled in from reference TRBV5-8 and TRBJ1-2): EAGVTQSPTHLIKTRGQQATLRCSPISGHTSVYWYQQALGLGLQFLLWYDEGEERNRGNFPPRFSGRQFPNYSSELNVNALELEDSALYLCASSFGTDRGQVNYGYTFGSGTRLTVV.

The chain uses TRBV29-1 and TRBJ1-4, with D maybe TRBD1 (5 bases). Germline V CDR1 and CDR2: SQVTM, ANQGSEA. The CDR3 contains 15 residues. The CDR3 here is CSYTDKGTTNEKLFF. CDR3 in DNA: TGCAGTTACACGGACAAGGGAACAACTAATGAAAAACTGTTTTTT.

The chain has TRBV7-2 and TRBJ2-7; 10 bases are shared with TRBD2. There are 15 residues in the CDR3. V was clipped by 3 bases and J by 7 bases; unmatched bases: 9. CDR1 is SGHTA, CDR2 FQGNSA, per germline. The CDR3 region has the DNA TGTGCCAGCAGCTTCCGAGCGGGAGGGACGGGTGAGCAGTACTTC. This sequence encodes CASSFRAGGTGEQYF.

The chain has TRBV7-9 and TRBJ2-7; tentative D call: TRBD2 (6 bases). Germline loops: CDR1 SEHNR, CDR2 FQNEAQ (reference sequence). V lost 11 bases to trimming and J lost 1 base, with 18 bases between them. This CDR3 comprises 14 residues. The CDR3, as DNA: TGTGCCGTCCTCGGGGGTCTCTCGTCCTACGAGCAGTACTTC. It translates to CAVLGGLSSYEQYF.

The rearrangement links TRBV7-8 to TRBJ2-5; 9 positions agree with TRBD1. The last part of the DNA fits TRBJ2-7 better; the J call may be wrong. CDR1 and CDR2 (germline): SGHVS, FQNEAQ. CDR3 size: 15 residues. The CDR3 DNA reads TGTGCCAGCAGCTTACCGGGACAGGGTCTAGACGAGCAGTACTTC. Translated, it gives CASSLPGQGLDEQYF.

This clone is a singleton in its sample. This rearrangement joins TRBV5-4 to TRBJ1-1; possibly TRBD1 for D (6 bases). The V gene lost 0 bases and the J gene lost 1 base, with 7 bases spanning the gap. Germline CDR1 and CDR2: SGHNT and YYREEE (reference sequence). This CDR3 contains 14 residues. The CDR3 reads CASSLGQANTEAFF. CDR3 DNA: TGTGCCAGCAGCTTGGGACAGGCGAACACTGAAGCTTTCTTT.

The CDR3 loop reads CAWSVGGTGELFF. The CDR3 coding sequence is TGTGCCTGGAGTGTAGGGGGCACCGGGGAGCTGTTTTTT. This rearrangement joins TRBV30 to TRBJ2-2, with D possibly matching TRBD1 (6 bases). Trimming removed 0 bases at V and 4 bases at J, with 6 bases between. The V gene's germline CDR1 is GTSNPN and CDR2 SVGIG (reference sequence). This CDR3 is 13 amino acids long.

The V call is TRBV5-6, the J call TRBJ2-3, with 7 bases lining up with TRBD1. This CDR3 region has 19 residues. Germline-derived CDR1 and CDR2 are SGHDT and YYEEEE. With V trimmed by 4 bases and J by 2 bases, 19 bases remained unmatched. The CDR3 DNA follows: TGTGCCAGCAGCACACCGGGACAGTCACTATTGTCATCCACAGATACGCAGTATTTT. It yields the protein CASSTPGQSLLSSTDTQYF.

The chain joins TRBV11-1 to TRBJ2-1; 9 positions agree with TRBD2. Germline V gene data show CDR1 as SGHAT and CDR2 as FQDESV (reference sequence). The CDR3 sequence is 17 residues long. V shed 5 bases and J 5 bases; nucleotides not matched to a gene: 13. The chain's CDR3 is CASSPREGLASNNEQFF. The CDR3 bases are TGTGCCAGCAGCCCTCGGGAAGGACTAGCGAGTAACAATGAGCAGTTCTTC.

This clone was counted only a few times. The chain has TRBV27 and TRBJ1-6; 7 nucleotides agree with TRBD1. The CDR3 runs 15 residues. The J segment lost 2 bases and the V segment lost 6 bases, leaving 4 bases of the junction unmatched. Germline values: CDR1 MNHEY, CDR2 SMNVEV (reference sequence). The DNA for the CDR3 is TGTGCCAGCAGATCCGGGACAGCCTATAATTCACCCCTCCACTTT. This gives the protein CASRSGTAYNSPLHF.

This clone was seen a single time. The V gene is TRBV4-1, the J gene TRBJ2-5; D may be TRBD1 (5 bases). The germline V and J ends were trimmed by 0 bases and 5 bases, with 13 bases remaining between them. The CDR3 length is 15 residues. The V gene's germline CDR1 is MGHRA and CDR2 YSYEKL. The chain's CDR3 is CASSQDRSGSETQYF. The CDR3, as DNA: TGCGCCAGCAGCCAAGATAGGTCAGGGTCTGAGACCCAGTACTTC.

About this clone itself: Mismatch with germline at one junction end may stem from a read error. This chain connects TRBV7-8 to TRBJ1-5; TRBD1 is a possible D gene (5 bases). CDR1 SGHVS and CDR2 FQNEAQ come from the germline V gene. The CDR3 extends over 18 amino acids. The CDR3 DNA reads as TGTGCCAGCAGCTTAGTATCTGTGATGACAGTCCTGGGGCAGCCTCAGCATTTT. Protein sequence: CASSLVSVMTVLGQPQHF.

The genes are TRBV5-1 and TRBJ2-3; 11 nucleotides agree with TRBD2. Germline V gene sequence: CDR1 SGHRS, CDR2 YFSETQ. The CDR3 extends over 16 amino acids. The ends lost 3 bases at V and 5 bases at J; junction bases unmatched: 8. The CDR3, as DNA: TGCGCCAGCAGCTCCCTAGCGGGGGGCCGAGGAGATACGCAGTATTTT. Protein: CASSSLAGGRGDTQYF.